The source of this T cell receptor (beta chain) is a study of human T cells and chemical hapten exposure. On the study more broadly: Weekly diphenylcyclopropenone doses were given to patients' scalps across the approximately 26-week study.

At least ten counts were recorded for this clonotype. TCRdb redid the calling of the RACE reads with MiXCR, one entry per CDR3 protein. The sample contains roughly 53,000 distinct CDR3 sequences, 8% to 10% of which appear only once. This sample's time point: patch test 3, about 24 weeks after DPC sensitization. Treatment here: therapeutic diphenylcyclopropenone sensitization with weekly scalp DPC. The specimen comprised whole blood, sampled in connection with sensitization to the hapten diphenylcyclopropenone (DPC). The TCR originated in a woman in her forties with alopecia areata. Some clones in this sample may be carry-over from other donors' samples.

CDR3 nucleotides: TGTGCCAGCAGCCAACGTCGGGGGGTGATAGATACGCAGTATTTT. Translating gives CASSQRRGVIDTQYF. The chain is built from TRBV3-1 and TRBJ2-3; 7 bases map to TRBD2. This CDR3 comprises 15 residues. Germline assignment: CDR1 LGHDT and CDR2 YNNKEL (reference sequence). J was trimmed by 5 bases and V by 2 bases; bases with no gene match: 7.